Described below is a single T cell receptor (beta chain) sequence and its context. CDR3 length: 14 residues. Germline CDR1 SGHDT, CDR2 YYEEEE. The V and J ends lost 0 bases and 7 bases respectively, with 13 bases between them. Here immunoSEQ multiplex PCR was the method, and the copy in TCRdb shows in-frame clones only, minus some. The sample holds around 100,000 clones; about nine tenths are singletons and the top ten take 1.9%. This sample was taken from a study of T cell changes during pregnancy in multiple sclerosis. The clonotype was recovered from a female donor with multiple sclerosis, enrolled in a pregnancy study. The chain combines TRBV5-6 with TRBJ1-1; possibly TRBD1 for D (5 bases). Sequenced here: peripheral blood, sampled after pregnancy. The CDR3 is CASSLDWGGHEAFF. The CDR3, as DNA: TGTGCCAGCAGCTTGGATTGGGGGGGTCATGAAGCTTTCTTT.